The 18 T cell receptor beta chains below come from one sample, sequenced in a study of T cells after yellow fever vaccination. TCRdb analysed the 5' RACE reads with MiXCR anew, one entry per CDR3 protein. This table has about 120,000 distinct CDR3 sequences, around 8% appearing once. The sample consisted of CD8+ T cells sorted from PBMCs, taken 45 days after the yellow fever booster vaccination. Every receptor here comes from a man aged 25 to 40 who received the YFV17D yellow fever vaccine.

In this sample, this clonotype turned up many times. The gene calls are TRBV7-2 and TRBJ2-7, with D maybe TRBD2 (6 bases). Germline CDR1 and CDR2: SGHTA and FQGNSA. V was trimmed by 3 bases and J by 5 bases, leaving 8 bases between them. CDR3 length: 12 amino acids. DNA for the CDR3: TGTGCCAGCAGCTTCGGGACTCACGAGCAGTACTTC. Translating gives CASSFGTHEQYF.

This clonotype appeared many times. The V and J genes are TRBV6-2 or TRBV6-3 and TRBJ2-1, with 8 bases lining up with TRBD2. The ends lost 6 bases at V and 4 bases at J; junction bases unmatched: 8. The germline gives CDR1 MNHEY, CDR2 SVGEGT. The CDR3 totals 15 residues. The CDR3: CASSLVQREYNEQFF. The CDR3 DNA is TGTGCCAGCAGCCTGGTCCAGCGGGAGTACAATGAGCAGTTCTTC.

The rearrangement joins TRBV27 to TRBJ2-5; TRBD2 agrees at 15 bases. Germline assignment: CDR1 MNHEY and CDR2 SMNVEV (reference sequence). V gave up 6 bases and J gave up 5 bases; unmatched junction bases: 13. The CDR3 has 18 residues. DNA for the CDR3: TGTGCCAGCAGCCCAGGGAGGGGACTAGCGGGAGGCCTGGAGACCCAGTACTTC. It specifies CASSPGRGLAGGLETQYF.

This clonotype was counted at least ten times. The V call is TRBV7-9, the J call TRBJ2-5, with 7 bases matching TRBD1. Germline assignment: CDR1 SEHNR and CDR2 FQNEAQ (reference sequence). V lost 3 bases to trimming and J lost 4 bases; unmatched junction nucleotides: 8. The length of the CDR3 is 15 residues. CDR3 sequence: CASSFGDSWSETQYF. CDR3 nucleotide sequence: TGTGCCAGCAGCTTTGGGGACAGTTGGTCAGAGACCCAGTACTTC.

This sequence joins TRBV13 and TRBJ2-1, with D possibly matching TRBD1 (6 bases). Germline values: CDR1 PRHDT, CDR2 FYEKMQ (reference sequence). This CDR3 has 18 amino acids. The germline V and J ends were trimmed by 4 bases and 1 base, with 20 bases remaining between them. CDR3 in DNA: TGTGCCAGCAGCTACTCATCGACAGGCGAGATATCCTACAATGAGCAGTTCTTC. Its protein is CASSYSSTGEISYNEQFF.

This clonotype was counted many times. This chain joins TRBV7-2 and TRBJ2-1; D is possibly TRBD2 (5 bases). This CDR3 spans 15 amino acids. The V end was cut by 1 base, the J end by 2 bases, with 9 bases between. Per germline, CDR1 SGHTA and CDR2 FQGNSA. DNA for the CDR3: TGTGCCAGCAGCTTAGGACCTAGCCCCTACAATGAGCAGTTCTTC. This gives the protein CASSLGPSPYNEQFF.

This clonotype came up a few times. The chain carries TRBV5-4 and TRBJ2-7; D is undetermined. This CDR3 region has 13 residues. In germline, CDR1 is SGHNT, CDR2 YYREEE (reference sequence). Deletions cut 4 bases from V and 7 bases from J, with 15 bases between. The CDR3 here is CASSQPPGGEQYF. DNA of the CDR3: TGTGCCAGCAGCCAGCCCCCCGGTGGGGAGCAGTACTTC.

V and J are TRBV29-1 and TRBJ2-2; 8 bases are shared with TRBD2. There are 14 residues in the CDR3. The germline CDR1 and CDR2 sequences are SQVTM and ANQGSEA. The V segment lost 4 bases and the J segment 4 bases; nucleotides outside the gene matches: 5. The DNA for the CDR3 is TGCAGCGTTGTTTCGGGAGGGAGCACCGGGGAGCTGTTTTTT. It encodes CSVVSGGSTGELFF.

This clonotype was detected many times. The rearrangement links TRBV7-6 to TRBJ2-1, with D possibly being TRBD1 (7 bases). V was trimmed by 1 base and J by 4 bases, leaving 14 bases between them. Germline V CDR1 and CDR2: SGHVS, FNYEAQ. The CDR3 runs 16 residues. CDR3: CASSLVGGDSYNEQFF. CDR3 in DNA: TGTGCCAGCAGCTTAGTGGGCGGGGACAGTTACAATGAGCAGTTCTTC. The full variable domain, rest sourced from reference TRBV7-6 and TRBJ2-1, is GAGVSQSPRYKVTKRGQDVALRCDPISGHVSLYWYRQALGQGPEFLTYFNYEAQQDKSGLPNDRFSAERPEGSISTLTIQRTEQRDSAMYRCASSLVGGDSYNEQFFGPGTRLTVL.

Many counts were recorded for this clonotype. This chain links TRBV20-1 with TRBJ2-7; D not certain. The CDR3 runs to 13 residues. The V end was cut by 3 bases, the J end by 1 base, with 10 bases between. From germline, CDR1 is DFQATT and CDR2 SNEGSKA (reference sequence). The CDR3 DNA is TGCAGTGCTAGGAAGGGCTCATCCTACGAGCAGTACTTC. Amino acids: CSARKGSSYEQYF.

This clonotype was found many times. The chain joins TRBV20-1 to TRBJ2-2; TRBD2 is a possible D gene (6 bases). Looked up from germline, CDR1 is DFQATT and CDR2 is SNEGSKA (reference sequence). This CDR3 has 16 amino acids. CDR3 residues: CSLHLGGAGDTGELFF. In nucleotides, the CDR3 is TGCAGCCTACACCTCGGGGGAGCTGGGGACACCGGGGAGCTGTTTTTT.

This clonotype was seen only a few times. The chain uses TRBV5-6 and TRBJ2-7; D remains unclear. The CDR3 is made up of 13 amino acids. In germline, CDR1 is SGHDT, CDR2 YYEEEE. V was clipped by 0 bases and J by 5 bases, with 9 bases between them. The CDR3 DNA reads as TGTGCCAGCAGCTTGGAGACGGCCAACGAGCAGTACTTC. Translation gives CASSLETANEQYF.

This clonotype showed up many times. This chain links TRBV4-3 with TRBJ2-5, with D perhaps matching TRBD2 (6 bases). V was shortened by 1 base and J by 1 base, with 10 bases between the two germline ends. The CDR3 has 15 residues. The germline CDR1 and CDR2 sequences are LGHNA and YSLEER. The CDR3: CASSQGAGIQETQYF. The CDR3 DNA reads TGCGCCAGCAGCCAAGGGGCGGGAATCCAAGAGACCCAGTACTTC.

This clonotype was observed at least ten times. The V gene is TRBV10-2, the J gene TRBJ1-4; D may be TRBD1 (6 bases). Germline V lookup: CDR1 WSHSY, CDR2 SAAADI. V lost 6 bases to trimming and J lost 1 base, with 9 bases between them. The CDR3 extends over 14 amino acids. The CDR3 sequence: CASSVRGTNEKLFF. The CDR3 nucleotides are TGCGCCAGCAGCGTCAGGGGAACTAATGAAAAACTGTTTTTT.

Many counts were recorded for this clonotype. This chain connects TRBV15 to TRBJ2-1, with a possible D match to TRBD2 (6 bases). Germline lookup yields CDR1 LNHNV and CDR2 YYDKDF (reference sequence). The CDR3 length is 13 residues. V was cut by 5 bases and J by 8 bases, with 13 bases left in between. The CDR3 nucleotides are TGTGCCACCAGCCCGGGGGAGGCCCATGAGCAGTTCTTC. This codes for CATSPGEAHEQFF. The entire variable domain, with the rest obtained from reference TRBV15 and TRBJ2-1, is as follows: DAMVIQNPRYQVTQFGKPVTLSCSQTLNHNVMYWYQQKSSQAPKLLFHYYDKDFNNEADTPDNFQSRRPNTSFCFLDIRSPGLGDTAMYLCATSPGEAHEQFFGPGTRLTVL.

This clonotype has ten or more counts. This chain joins TRBV7-9 and TRBJ2-5; D gene unclear. Germline V gene lookup returns CDR1 SEHNR and CDR2 FQNEAQ (reference sequence). Trimming removed 1 base from V and 4 bases from J, with 7 bases in between. The CDR3 runs 13 residues. The CDR3 coding sequence is TGTGCCAGCAGCTTAGACTATCCAGAGACCCAGTACTTC. It is translated as CASSLDYPETQYF.

In its sample, this clonotype was seen many times. This chain uses TRBV9 with TRBJ2-1; 8 bases agree with TRBD2. Germline-derived CDR1 and CDR2 are SGDLS and YYNGEE. J gave up 3 bases and V 0 bases, and 2 bases lay outside the gene matches. This CDR3 comprises 15 residues. The DNA of the CDR3 is TGTGCCAGCAGCGTAGGTACTAGCGGCTACAATGAGCAGTTCTTC. It encodes CASSVGTSGYNEQFF. Supplemented by reference TRBV9 and TRBJ2-1, the full variable domain reads DSGVTQTPKHLITATGQRVTLRCSPRSGDLSVYWYQQSLDQGLQFLIQYYNGEERAKGNILERFSAQQFPDLHSELNLSSLELGDSALYFCASSVGTSGYNEQFFGPGTRLTVL.

This clonotype was recorded at least ten times. The chain employs TRBV12-3 or TRBV12-4 and TRBJ1-2; 8 nucleotides agree with TRBD1. This CDR3 region has 15 residues. V was clipped by 9 bases and J by 2 bases; unmatched bases: 11. DNA of the CDR3: TGTGCCAGTCTAAACGAGGGACAGGAGAACTATGGCTACACCTTC. It is translated as CASLNEGQENYGYTF.